The clone carrying this T cell receptor beta chain was observed many times. Investigators amplified TCR beta CDR3 regions from RNA transcripts. First-round RT-PCR relied on HTBI primers, and a second-round multiplex PCR came next. Each CDR3 protein is one row after TCRdb ran MiXCR on the multiplex PCR reads. The sample includes about 400,000 distinct CDR3 sequences, 15% of them seen just once. These data belong to a study of Graves' ophthalmopathy and Graves' hyperthyroidism. Study-wide background: Prior to any treatment, peripheral blood was collected at the time of initial diagnosis.

Where ophthalmopathy was absent within 18 months of follow-up, hyperthyroidism was stable. Among the exclusions were patients with other autoimmune diseases, uncontrolled infections, pregnancy or lactation. This CDR3 is 13 amino acids long. Germline values: CDR1 SGHKS, CDR2 YYEKEE (reference sequence). V lost 3 bases and J lost 2, with 8 bases in between. Material for sequencing was peripheral blood. V gene TRBV5-5 combines with J gene TRBJ1-1; D not resolved. The sequence was obtained from a woman aged 18-29 years with stable Graves' hyperthyroidism. The DNA of the CDR3 is TGTGCCAGCAGCTCAACCATTAACACTGAAGCTTTCTTT. Translation: CASSSTINTEAFF. Drawing the rest from reference TRBV5-5 and TRBJ1-1, the complete variable domain is DAGVTQSPTHLIKTRGQQVTLRCSPISGHKSVSWYQQVLGQGPQFIFQYYEKEERGRGNFPDRFSARQFPNYSSELNVNALLLGDSALYLCASSSTINTEAFFGQGTRLTVV.